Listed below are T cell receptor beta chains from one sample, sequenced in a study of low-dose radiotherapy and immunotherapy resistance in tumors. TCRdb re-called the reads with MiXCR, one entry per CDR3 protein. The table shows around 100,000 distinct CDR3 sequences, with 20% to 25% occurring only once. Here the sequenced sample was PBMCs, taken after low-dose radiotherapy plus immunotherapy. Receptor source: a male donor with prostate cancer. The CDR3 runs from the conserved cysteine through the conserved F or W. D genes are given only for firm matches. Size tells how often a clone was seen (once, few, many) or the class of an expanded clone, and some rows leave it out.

TGCGCCAGCAGCCGAGTACCGGGACTTTCCCTACCCACAGATACGCAGTATTTT,CASSRVPGLSLPTDTQYF,TRBV4-1,TRBJ2-3,NA,many
TGCAGCGTTGTGGCAGGGGGTCTTCAAGAGACCCAGTACTTC,CSVVAGGLQETQYF,TRBV29-1,TRBJ2-5,TRBD1,many
TGTGCCAGCAGACAGGGGGTTAGCAATCAGCCCCAGCATTTT,CASRQGVSNQPQHF,TRBV2,TRBJ1-5,TRBD1,NA
TGCAGCGTGGGGACGGAGAACAATTCACCCCTCCACTTT,CSVGTENNSPLHF,TRBV29-1,TRBJ1-6,NA,many
TGTGCCAGCAGCCCACGACAGGGACTCTACGAGCAGTACTTC,CASSPRQGLYEQYF,TRBV6-1,TRBJ2-7,NA,many
TGTGCCAGCAGCTCTGTAGCGGGGGGTTACGAGCAGTACTTC,CASSSVAGGYEQYF,TRBV7-6,TRBJ2-7,TRBD2,many
TGTGCCAGCAGCTTAAGTGGCGAAAAACTGTTTTTT,CASSLSGEKLFF,TRBV11-2,TRBJ1-4,NA,many
TGTGCCAGCTCACCACCGGTGGGGCCCACTGAAGCTTTCTTT,CASSPPVGPTEAFF,TRBV18,TRBJ1-1,NA,many
TGCGCCAGCAGCGCCTCCGACAGTAATGAAAAACTGTTTTTT,CASSASDSNEKLFF,TRBV5-1,TRBJ1-4,NA,NA
TGTGCCACCAGTGACCTGAGGGGGACTAGCGGAATCCAAGAGACCCAGTACTTC,CATSDLRGTSGIQETQYF,TRBV24-1,TRBJ2-5,TRBD2,NA
TGTGCCAGCAGCGTAGAGCTGCACCCTCCGGGCACAGATACGCAGTATTTT,CASSVELHPPGTDTQYF,TRBV9,TRBJ2-3,NA,many
TGTGCCAGCAGTTACTCAGCTACTGGGGCCAACGTCCTGACTTTC,CASSYSATGANVLTF,TRBV6-8,TRBJ2-6,NA,NA
TGCGCCAGCAGCTTTGGGCGGGGGAACACCGGGGAGCTGTTTTTT,CASSFGRGNTGELFF,TRBV5-1,TRBJ2-2,NA,NA
TGTGCCAGCAGTGGGGAGGGGTACACTGAAGCTTTCTTT,CASSGEGYTEAFF,TRBV2,TRBJ1-1,NA,NA
TGTGCCAGCAGCCGCCGCACTAGCCCAAAGTCCTACGAGCAGTACTTC,CASSRRTSPKSYEQYF,TRBV27,TRBJ2-7,NA,many
TGTGCCAGCAGTTACTACCGGGCCTCCGATATTTCTGACCAGTTCTTC,CASSYYRASDISDQFF,TRBV6-8,TRBJ2-1,NA,NA
TGCGCCAGCAGCGGGACTAGCGGAACCGAGCAGTACTTC,CASSGTSGTEQYF,TRBV10-2,TRBJ2-7,TRBD2,many
TGCGCCAGCAACATGGGAGGGGCCTCCTACAATGAGCAGTTCTTC,CASNMGGASYNEQFF,TRBV5-1,TRBJ2-1,TRBD2,NA
TGCGCCAGCAGCTTGGAAGGAGTGGGCAATCAGCCCCAGCATTTT,CASSLEGVGNQPQHF,TRBV5-1,TRBJ1-5,NA,many
TGTGCCAGCAGTTGGGGGGCATACAATGAGCAGTTCTTC,CASSWGAYNEQFF,TRBV27,TRBJ2-1,NA,many
TGTGCCAGCAGTTACGGGGGCGGGGGTAACCGTTGCGAGCAGTACTTC,CASSYGGGGNRCEQYF,TRBV6-6,TRBJ2-7,NA,many
TGTGCCAGCAGCAAAGGACAGGACACCGCCGCGGGACAGTACTTC,CASSKGQDTAAGQYF,TRBV21-1,TRBJ2-7,NA,NA
TGCAGCGTCCGGGACGGCCTCAATCAGCCCCAGCATTTT,CSVRDGLNQPQHF,TRBV29-1,TRBJ1-5,NA,medium-sized
TGTGCCAGCAGCTTGGCTACTGGGGGAGGGAACACCGGGGAGCTGTTTTTT,CASSLATGGGNTGELFF,TRBV5-4,TRBJ2-2,NA,few
TGTGCCAGCAGCTTGGGCCCAGCAGATACGCAGTATTTT,CASSLGPADTQYF,TRBV5-5,TRBJ2-3,NA,many
TGTGCCAGCAGCTTAGAGCCGAATTCACCCCTCCACTTT,CASSLEPNSPLHF,TRBV7-9,TRBJ1-6,NA,many
TGTGCCAGCAGGGGGAAGGGAAGCACAGATACGCAGTATTTT,CASRGKGSTDTQYF,TRBV6-2/TRBV6-3,TRBJ2-3,NA,NA
TGTGCCAGCAGCTCGGGCCGGGCCTACGAGCAGTACTTC,CASSSGRAYEQYF,TRBV7-9,TRBJ2-7,NA,many
TGTGCCAGCTCAGGTCGGGACAGGGCTTTCAATGAGCAGTTCTTC,CASSGRDRAFNEQFF,TRBV18,TRBJ2-1,TRBD1,many
TGTGCCAGCAGCTCGTTGACTAGCGGGGTAAAGTACTTC,CASSSLTSGVKYF,TRBV11-2,TRBJ2-7,TRBD2,many
TGCGCCAGCAGCCTCGGACAGGCCAGCTCCTACAATGAGCAGTTCTTC,CASSLGQASSYNEQFF,TRBV4-1,TRBJ2-1,TRBD1,many
TGTGCCAGCAGTCCTGCGGGGTCGGAGGATACGCAGTATTTT,CASSPAGSEDTQYF,TRBV12-3/TRBV12-4,TRBJ2-3,NA,many
TGCAGTGCTAGAGAGCAGCTACGGGGACAGCCCCAGCATTTT,CSAREQLRGQPQHF,TRBV20-1,TRBJ1-5,NA,many
TGTGCCAGCAGCCCGGACAGGGGGGAATCCTACGAGCAGTACTTC,CASSPDRGESYEQYF,TRBV2,TRBJ2-7,TRBD1,few
TGTGCCACCAGCAGAGATCGGGGCAGCCCCACCTACGAGCAGTACTTC,CATSRDRGSPTYEQYF,TRBV15,TRBJ2-7,NA,many
TGTGCCAGCAGCCCTACTAGAGGAAGCTCCTACGAGCAGTACTTC,CASSPTRGSSYEQYF,TRBV13,TRBJ2-7,NA,many
TGTGCCAGCAGTGAAATGGCTGGGGCCAACGTCCTGACTTTC,CASSEMAGANVLTF,TRBV2,TRBJ2-6,NA,many
TGTGCCAGCAGCGGGGACAGGCACACTGAAGCTTTCTTT,CASSGDRHTEAFF,TRBV5-4,TRBJ1-1,TRBD1,NA
TGTGCCAGCAGCAAAGCGCTTTTGAGGGTTGGGTTTCGGGGGGGCTACACCTTC,CASSKALLRVGFRGGYTF,TRBV21-1,TRBJ1-2,NA,many
TGTGCCAGCAGTGAAGCGGGTCAAGAGGCGGACATTCAGTACTTC,CASSEAGQEADIQYF,TRBV6-1,TRBJ2-4,NA,many
TGTGCCAGCAGTTCAGACAGGCGAAATCAGCCCCAGCATTTT,CASSSDRRNQPQHF,TRBV27,TRBJ1-5,NA,many
TGTGCCAGCAGCCAAGGAACAGTCACTGGGGCCAACGTCCTGACTTTC,CASSQGTVTGANVLTF,TRBV4-2,TRBJ2-6,NA,many
TGTGCCAGCAGTTCGGGACAGGGGGATTATAGCGTCAATCAGCCCCAGCATTTT,CASSSGQGDYSVNQPQHF,TRBV12-3/TRBV12-4,TRBJ1-5,TRBD1,many
TGTGCCAGCAGTTTTCAGGGCCGGACAAGGAGCTACACCTTC,CASSFQGRTRSYTF,TRBV12-3/TRBV12-4,TRBJ1-2,NA,NA
TGTGCCAGCAGAGGGTCGCAGGTGAACCACGAGCAGTACTTC,CASRGSQVNHEQYF,TRBV12-3/TRBV12-4,TRBJ2-7,NA,many
TGTGCCAGCAGACTTACAGGGGGCGCCTCCTACAATGAGCAGTTCTTC,CASRLTGGASYNEQFF,TRBV12-3/TRBV12-4,TRBJ2-1,TRBD1,few
TGTGCCAGTAGTACCCCGGGGGGACTTCAGCCCCAGCATTTT,CASSTPGGLQPQHF,TRBV19,TRBJ1-5,NA,NA
TGTGCCAGCAGCTTCGGTCCGGGACAGGGATTTAACATTCAGTACTTC,CASSFGPGQGFNIQYF,TRBV7-9,TRBJ2-4,TRBD1,many
TGTGCCAGCAGCCAAAAATATCGGGGGGTCGCTGAAGCTTTCTTT,CASSQKYRGVAEAFF,TRBV3-1,TRBJ1-1,NA,many
TGTGCCAGCAGTTATTCCGGGCCCGCTGGGGTCTACAATGAGCAGTTCTTC,CASSYSGPAGVYNEQFF,TRBV6-2/TRBV6-3,TRBJ2-1,NA,NA
TGTGCCAGCAGCCAGGGAGTCGTTAAACTGTTTTTT,CASSQGVVKLFF,TRBV3-1,TRBJ1-4,NA,NA
TGTGCCAGCAGTTTGTCCCCCAGCGAGCAGTACTTC,CASSLSPSEQYF,TRBV25-1,TRBJ2-7,NA,many
TGTGCCAGCAGTCTAGACGACAGGTCCCAAGAGACCCAGTACTTC,CASSLDDRSQETQYF,TRBV27,TRBJ2-5,NA,NA
TGTGCCGGCAGCCCCCAGACAGGACTTAATGAAAAACTGTTTTTT,CAGSPQTGLNEKLFF,TRBV5-8,TRBJ1-4,NA,NA
TGTGCCAGCAGCTTAGGTCGGGGCGACGAGCAGTACTTC,CASSLGRGDEQYF,TRBV11-2,TRBJ2-7,NA,many
TGCGCCAGCAGCGGACGGACAGGGCCCCCCAATGAGCAGTTCTTC,CASSGRTGPPNEQFF,TRBV5-1,TRBJ2-1,TRBD1,many
TGTGCCAGCAGTTCGGACAGCTATGGCTACACCTTC,CASSSDSYGYTF,TRBV13,TRBJ1-2,NA,many